The text below deals with one TCR beta chain. Its antigen is unknown. The protocol was immunoSEQ multiplex PCR, while the TCRdb copy is restricted to in-frame clones and leaves out a portion. The sample has 1.4 million or so clones, 98% seen once; the top ten hold about 0.34%. These data belong to a study of shared clonotypes between healthy human individuals. Partitioning of CD4+ cells yielded a CD45RA+ naive subset and a CD45RA-negative memory subset. Study-wide points: Clonotypes which were not shared had lower generation probabilities than clonotypes that all four donors shared.

The V end lost 5 bases, the J end lost 8 bases, and 10 bases lay between the germline ends. Germline-derived CDR1 and CDR2 are PRHDT and FYEKMQ (reference sequence). This CDR3 spans 12 amino acids. The sequenced material came from naive CD4+ T cells sorted from blood. Regarding subset: CD45RA+ positively selected. The J gene is TRBJ2-1, the V gene TRBV13, with no clear D. The receptor's source is a man aged 30-40 years in good health. The CDR3 sequence is CASSPLFDEQFF. The CDR3, as DNA: TGTGCCAGCAGCCCCCTCTTCGATGAGCAGTTCTTC. The full variable domain, its missing parts supplied by reference TRBV13 and TRBJ2-1, is AAGVIQSPRHLIKEKRETATLKCYPIPRHDTVYWYQQGPGQDPQFLISFYEKMQSDKGSIPDRFSAQQFSDYHSELNMSSLELGDSALYFCASSPLFDEQFFGPGTRLTVL.